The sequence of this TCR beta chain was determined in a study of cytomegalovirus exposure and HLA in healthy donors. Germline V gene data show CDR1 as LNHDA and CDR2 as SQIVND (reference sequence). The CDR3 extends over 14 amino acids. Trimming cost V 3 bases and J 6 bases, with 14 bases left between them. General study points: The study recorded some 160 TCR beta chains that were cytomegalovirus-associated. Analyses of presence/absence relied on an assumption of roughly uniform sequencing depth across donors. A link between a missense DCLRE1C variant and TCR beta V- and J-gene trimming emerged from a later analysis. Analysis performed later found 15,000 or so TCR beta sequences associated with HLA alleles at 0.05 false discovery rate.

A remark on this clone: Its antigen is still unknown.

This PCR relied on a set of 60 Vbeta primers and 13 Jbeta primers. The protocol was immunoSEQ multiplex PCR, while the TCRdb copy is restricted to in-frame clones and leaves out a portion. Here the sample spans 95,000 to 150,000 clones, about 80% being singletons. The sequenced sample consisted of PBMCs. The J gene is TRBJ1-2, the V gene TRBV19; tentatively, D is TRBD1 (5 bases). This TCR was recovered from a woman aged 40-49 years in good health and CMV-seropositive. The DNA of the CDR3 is TGTGCCAGTAGTATTGGCCTGGCAGGGAATGGCTACACCTTC. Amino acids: CASSIGLAGNGYTF.